These 27 T cell receptor beta chains share one sample of origin, sequenced in a study of blood T cell repertoires in COVID-19. Method: immunoSEQ multiplex PCR; TCRdb's copy keeps in-frame clones and lacks some. The sample consists of about 140,000 clones, about 83% of them appearing once. The sample comprised peripheral blood. These receptors were taken from a human donor in a cohort sampled during active COVID-19.

CDR3 region: CASSLADSEQYF. Written as DNA, the CDR3 is TGCGCCAGCAGCTTGGCCGACAGCGAGCAGTACTTC. This chain uses TRBV5-1 with TRBJ2-7, with a possible D match to TRBD1 (5 bases). The ends were cut back, 0 bases at V and 6 bases at J, with 7 bases in the middle. The CDR3 has 12 amino acids. The germline V gene encodes CDR1 SGHRS and CDR2 YFSETQ.

The V gene is TRBV18, the J gene TRBJ2-3; possible D gene TRBD2, 5 bases. This CDR3 spans 15 amino acids. From germline, CDR1 is KGHSH and CDR2 LQKENI. V was cut by 6 bases and J by 6 bases, with 19 bases left in between. This CDR3 is CASSDEEGGGDTQYF. The CDR3, as DNA: TGTGCCAGCTCCGACGAAGAGGGCGGCGGGGATACGCAGTATTTT. Variable domain in full (rest from reference TRBV18 and TRBJ2-3): NAGVMQNPRHLVRRRGQEARLRCSPMKGHSHVYWYRQLPEEGLKFMVYLQKENIIDESGMPKERFSAEFPKEGPSILRIQQVVRGDSAAYFCASSDEEGGGDTQYFGPGTRLTVL.

This clone came up a few times. The J gene is TRBJ1-2, the V gene TRBV2, with 7 bases identical to TRBD1. Unmatched junction bases numbered 18, after V lost 7 bases and J lost 7 bases. CDR1 is SNHLY, CDR2 FYNNEI, per germline. This CDR3 has 16 residues. The CDR3 DNA follows: TGTGCCAGCATTTCCGGGACAGTAGGAAGCAGGGGTGGCTACACCTTC. Its protein product is CASISGTVGSRGGYTF.

J is TRBJ1-5 and V is TRBV19; 8 bases are shared with TRBD1. This CDR3 is built from 16 residues. CDR1 is LNHDA and CDR2 is SQIVND in the germline V gene (reference sequence). Losses at the gene ends were 7 bases for V and 6 bases for J; bases not matched to a gene: 14. Written as DNA, the CDR3 is TGTGCCAGTACTCTACCGACAGGGGTCTTTGGTCAGCCCCAGCATTTT. Translated: CASTLPTGVFGQPQHF.

This sequence joins TRBV5-1 and TRBJ2-3, with TRBD1 matching over 7 bases. CDR1 and CDR2 from the germline V gene are SGHRS and YFSETQ. The CDR3 spans 14 residues. Germline trimming cut 5 bases from V and 5 bases from J; bases unmatched to any gene: 8. CDR3 in amino acids: CASRLLQGLDTQYF. The CDR3 DNA follows: TGCGCCAGCAGGCTCCTACAGGGGTTAGATACGCAGTATTTT. The variable domain in full, with the rest retrieved from reference TRBV5-1 and TRBJ2-3, is KAGVTQTPRYLIKTRGQQVTLSCSPISGHRSVSWYQQTPGQGLQFLFEYFSETQRNKGNFPGRFSGRQFSNSRSEMNVSTLELGDSALYLCASRLLQGLDTQYFGPGTRLTVL.

CDR3 protein: CSVVGARGLMNTEAFF. The CDR3 coding sequence is TGCAGCGTTGTTGGGGCCAGGGGGTTGATGAACACTGAAGCTTTCTTT. V usage is TRBV29-1 and J usage is TRBJ1-1; 7 positions match TRBD1. With 4 bases clipped from V and 0 bases from J, the junction kept 11 bases outside the gene matches. The length of the CDR3 is 16 residues. Germline CDR1 reads SQVTM; CDR2 reads ANQGSEA. Complete variable domain (other parts from reference TRBV29-1 and TRBJ1-1): SAVISQKPSRDICQRGTSLTIQCQVDSQVTMMFWYRQQPGQSLTLIATANQGSEATYESGFVIDKFPISRPNLTFSTLTVSNMSPEDSSIYLCSVVGARGLMNTEAFFGQGTRLTVV.

The chain recombines TRBV18 with TRBJ2-2; 8 nucleotides line up with TRBD1. The CDR3 covers 16 residues. From germline, CDR1 is KGHSH and CDR2 LQKENI. V was clipped by 5 bases and J by 0 bases; unmatched bases: 5. CDR3 nucleotides: TGTGCCAGCTCAAGACAGGGGATGGCGAACACCGGGGAGCTGTTTTTT. It yields the protein CASSRQGMANTGELFF.

V usage is TRBV5-1 and J usage is TRBJ2-7, with D unresolved. This CDR3 region has 14 residues. V was trimmed by 0 bases and J by 1 base, leaving 8 bases between them. Looked up from germline, CDR1 is SGHRS and CDR2 is YFSETQ. CDR3 DNA sequence: TGCGCCAGCAGCTTGGGAACGGTATCCTACGAGCAGTACTTC. Translating it yields CASSLGTVSYEQYF.

The chain couples TRBV7-9 to TRBJ2-1, with D maybe TRBD2 (5 bases). The V gene lost 7 bases and the J gene lost 0 bases, with 13 bases spanning the gap. The germline V gene has CDR1 SEHNR and CDR2 FQNEAQ (reference sequence). CDR3 size: 15 residues. DNA of the CDR3: TGTGCCAGCATAAGGAGCGGTGGCTCCTACAATGAGCAGTTCTTC. Translating gives CASIRSGGSYNEQFF.

This chain links TRBV18 with TRBJ2-7, with D maybe TRBD1 (6 bases). The CDR3 loop spans 16 amino acids. V was pared by 4 bases and J by 2 bases, with 18 bases between. The germline gives CDR1 KGHSH, CDR2 LQKENI. The CDR3 DNA reads as TGTGCCAGCTCACACCAGGGGCAGGGCCGTACCTACGAGCAGTACTTC. Translation gives CASSHQGQGRTYEQYF.

This clone was seen just once. Written as DNA, the CDR3 is TGTGCCATCAGTGAGTTTGACAACAATCAGCCCCAGCATTTT. Residues: CAISEFDNNQPQHF. The chain combines TRBV10-3 with TRBJ1-5; D is uncertain. Germline CDR1 ENHRY, CDR2 SYGVKD. Trimming cost V 1 base and J 3 bases, with 7 bases left between them. This CDR3 is built from 14 residues.

This chain uses TRBV7-8 with TRBJ2-5, with D hard to call. V gave up 1 base and J gave up 2 bases, with 5 bases separating them. Germline V gene lookup returns CDR1 SGHVS and CDR2 FQNEAQ. The CDR3 loop spans 13 amino acids. CDR3 sequence (DNA): TGTGCCAGCAGCTTAGGTAATCAAGAGACCCAGTACTTC. Encoded protein: CASSLGNQETQYF.

The table lists this clone with a few counts. The chain uses TRBV9 and TRBJ2-2, with D unresolved. Trimming took 0 bases from V and 6 from J, leaving 6 bases between them. Germline CDR1 and CDR2: SGDLS and YYNGEE. The CDR3 extends over 13 amino acids. CDR3 nucleotide sequence: TGTGCCAGCAGCGTAGATCAGTCCGGGGAGCTGTTTTTT. This gives the protein CASSVDQSGELFF.

This chain joins TRBV30 and TRBJ1-4; D possibly corresponds to TRBD1 (6 bases). The V end was cut by 3 bases, the J end by 8 bases, with 16 bases between. The germline V gene encodes CDR1 GTSNPN and CDR2 SVGIG (reference sequence). This CDR3 comprises 14 residues. The CDR3 is CAWSSGGAGEKLFF. DNA for the CDR3: TGTGCCTGGAGCTCTGGGGGGGCGGGGGAAAAACTGTTTTTT.

This clone came up once. The rearrangement joins TRBV19 to TRBJ2-7; possible D gene TRBD2, 5 bases. Per germline, CDR1 LNHDA and CDR2 SQIVND (reference sequence). The CDR3 runs 16 residues. V was cut by 5 bases and J by 3 bases, with 20 bases left in between. CDR3 region: CASSLPTRQGSYEQYF. The CDR3 bases are TGTGCCAGTAGTCTCCCGACAAGACAAGGGAGCTACGAGCAGTACTTC.

This chain links TRBV25-1 with TRBJ1-2; D possibly corresponds to TRBD1 (5 bases). V gave up 4 bases and J gave up 6 bases, with 12 bases separating them. The CDR3 covers 13 residues. Germline V gene sequence: CDR1 MGHDK, CDR2 SYGVNS. The CDR3 loop is CASSGRRGNGYTF. The CDR3 DNA reads TGTGCCAGCAGTGGGAGACGGGGGAATGGCTACACCTTC.

This CDR3 is CASSFPSGVTDTQYF. The CDR3 DNA is TGCGCCAGCAGCTTCCCCAGCGGGGTAACAGATACGCAGTATTTT. The J gene is TRBJ2-3, the V gene TRBV5-1; the match to TRBD2 covers 7 bases. Germline V gives CDR1 SGHRS, CDR2 YFSETQ. The CDR3 contains 15 residues. V was clipped by 2 bases and J by 3 bases; unmatched bases: 6.

The gene calls are TRBV9 and TRBJ2-7; possibly TRBD2 for D (6 bases). Between the trimmed V and J ends, which lost 3 bases and 2 bases, there was a span of 15 bases. Germline V lookup: CDR1 SGDLS, CDR2 YYNGEE. The CDR3 runs to 15 residues. The CDR3 nucleotides are TGTGCCAGCAGCGGCGGGACTCAGTCCACCTACGAGCAGTACTTC. Amino acids: CASSGGTQSTYEQYF.

The V and J genes are TRBV28 and TRBJ2-2; no definite D call. Germline CDR1 is MDHEN and CDR2 is SYDVKM. The germline V and J ends were trimmed by 2 bases and 4 bases, with 8 bases remaining between them. The CDR3 runs to 14 residues. The CDR3 region has the DNA TGTGCCAGCAGTTTACTGGTCGGCACCGGGGAGCTGTTTTTT. Amino acid sequence: CASSLLVGTGELFF.

The rearrangement uses TRBV4-2 and TRBJ2-3, with a tentative D call TRBD2 (7 bases). The CDR3 loop spans 19 amino acids. Germline V gene data show CDR1 as LGHNA and CDR2 as YNFKEQ. Between the trimmed V and J ends, which lost 2 bases and 0 bases, there was a span of 21 bases. The DNA for the CDR3 is TGTGCCAGCAGCCAACCCGAGGCGGGGGCGGGAGTTAGCACAGATACGCAGTATTTT. This sequence encodes CASSQPEAGAGVSTDTQYF.

This chain joins TRBV7-3 and TRBJ1-2, with 11 bases that match TRBD1. J gave up 6 bases and V 5 bases, and 14 bases lay outside the gene matches. CDR1 is SGHTA, CDR2 FQGTGA, per germline. The CDR3 length is 17 residues. CDR3 sequence reads: CASSRGQGESRLNGYTF. In nucleotides, the CDR3 is TGTGCCAGCAGCAGGGGACAGGGGGAATCCCGACTCAATGGCTACACCTTC.

This chain joins TRBV7-3 and TRBJ2-7; 14 nucleotides align to TRBD2. In germline, CDR1 is SGHTA, CDR2 FQGTGA. The CDR3 consists of 16 residues. V gave up 3 bases and J gave up 2 bases; unmatched junction bases: 3. CDR3 sequence: CASSLGLAGVPYEQYF. The CDR3 nucleotides are TGTGCCAGCAGCTTGGGACTAGCGGGAGTCCCCTACGAGCAGTACTTC.

Remarks on this clone: Compared with germline, one end of the junction differs, possibly owing to a read error. The V call is TRBV7-3, the J call TRBJ2-7; a possible D gene is TRBD1 (5 bases). This CDR3 has 14 residues. Germline CDR1 SGHTA, CDR2 FQGTGA. CDR3 nucleotide sequence: TGTGCCAGCAGCTTAACAGGGGTCTCCCACGAGCAGTACTTC. Translating gives CASSLTGVSHEQYF.

This chain joins TRBV18 and TRBJ1-5; possible D gene TRBD1, 6 bases. V lost 3 bases to trimming and J lost 0 bases, with 15 bases between them. The CDR3 covers 17 residues. CDR1 and CDR2 from the germline V gene are KGHSH and LQKENI. The DNA of the CDR3 is TGTGCCAGCTCACCGCTGGGGGCGAAGAATAGCAATCAGCCCCAGCATTTT. It yields the protein CASSPLGAKNSNQPQHF.

J is TRBJ2-7 and V is TRBV6-5; possibly TRBD2 for D (6 bases). The germline gives CDR1 MNHEY, CDR2 SVGAGI. V was shortened by 6 bases and J by 0 bases, with 15 bases between the two germline ends. The CDR3 has 15 residues. CDR3 residues: CASSLFRDSSYEQYF. The CDR3 nucleotides read TGTGCCAGCAGCCTATTCCGGGACTCCTCCTACGAGCAGTACTTC.

This chain joins TRBV12-3 or TRBV12-4 and TRBJ2-2, with D possibly TRBD2 on 7 matching bases. The CDR3 length is 12 residues. CDR3 bases: TGTGCGGGGGGGCTACGCACCGGGGAGCTGTTTTTT. This codes for CAGGLRTGELFF.

This clone has a handful of counts. V gene TRBV6-4 combines with J gene TRBJ2-3, with D unresolved. In germline, CDR1 is MRHNA, CDR2 SNTAGT. The CDR3 has 14 residues. V lost 0 bases, J lost 0 bases, and 4 bases lay in between. CDR3 in amino acids: CASSDSGSTDTQYF. In nucleotides, the CDR3 is TGTGCCAGCAGTGACTCCGGTAGCACAGATACGCAGTATTTT.